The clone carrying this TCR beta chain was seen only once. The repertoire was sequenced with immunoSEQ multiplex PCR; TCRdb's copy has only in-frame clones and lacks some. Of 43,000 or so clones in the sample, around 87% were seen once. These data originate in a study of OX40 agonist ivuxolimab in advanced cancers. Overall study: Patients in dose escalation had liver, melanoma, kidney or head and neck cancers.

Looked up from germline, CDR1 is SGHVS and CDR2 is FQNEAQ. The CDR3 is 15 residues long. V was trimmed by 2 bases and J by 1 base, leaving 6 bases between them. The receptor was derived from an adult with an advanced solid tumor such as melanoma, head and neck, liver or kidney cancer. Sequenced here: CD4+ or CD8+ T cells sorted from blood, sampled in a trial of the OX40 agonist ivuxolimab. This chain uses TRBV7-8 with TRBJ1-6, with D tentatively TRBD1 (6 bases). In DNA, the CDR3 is TGTGCCAGCAGCTTAACAGGGTCCTATAATTCACCCCTCCACTTT. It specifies CASSLTGSYNSPLHF.